Below are 20 T cell receptor beta chains sequenced from a single sample in a study of CD8+ T cells in alopecia areata. It was cDNA, reverse transcribed from extracted RNA, that served as the sequencing template. Assay used: immunoSEQ multiplex PCR; TCRdb lists only in-frame clones, some missing. Of 200,000 or so clones listed, 58% are singletons. Described treatment: oral pan-JAK inhibitor, 5-10 mg twice daily. Specimen: CD4+ T cells sorted from blood, collected at week 24, from a patient treated with tofacitinib. These TCRs come from a human donor with alopecia areata.

The chain is built from TRBV4-1 and TRBJ1-4; the D gene is possibly TRBD1 (6 bases). Germline values: CDR1 MGHRA, CDR2 YSYEKL. V shed 1 base and J shed 8 bases, with 14 bases lying between them. The CDR3 extends over 15 amino acids. CDR3 amino acids: CASSQAGAGEEKLFF. In nucleotides, the CDR3 is TGCGCCAGCAGCCAAGCAGGGGCGGGAGAAGAAAAACTGTTTTTT.

This rearrangement joins TRBV4-3 to TRBJ2-7; 14 bases fit TRBD2. The CDR3 is 15 amino acids. V was clipped by 4 bases and J by 4 bases; unmatched bases: 3. Per the germline V gene, CDR1 is LGHNA and CDR2 is YSLEER. This CDR3 is CASSLWTSGGYEQYF. CDR3 in DNA: TGCGCCAGCAGCCTATGGACTAGCGGGGGGTACGAGCAGTACTTC.

V usage is TRBV19 and J usage is TRBJ1-2; no firm D call. V shed 3 bases and J shed 8 bases, with 7 bases lying between them. This CDR3 comprises 11 residues. Germline values: CDR1 LNHDA, CDR2 SQIVND (reference sequence). DNA of the CDR3: TGTGCCAGTAGTATGGGCCGGGGCTACACCTTC. Amino acid sequence: CASSMGRGYTF.

The chain is built from TRBV5-4 and TRBJ2-3; D is ambiguous. Germline V gives CDR1 SGHNT, CDR2 YYREEE (reference sequence). This CDR3 comprises 13 residues. V lost 0 bases to trimming and J lost 1 base, with 3 bases between them. CDR3 nucleotide sequence: TGTGCCAGCAGCTTGGAGCGCACAGATACGCAGTATTTT. Translating gives CASSLERTDTQYF.

On this clone itself: Its ends do not fully match the called genes, so a read error is possible. This chain uses TRBV7-2 with TRBJ2-1; weak D call: TRBD1 (7 bases). The CDR3 contains 14 residues. Germline assignment: CDR1 SGHTA and CDR2 FQGNSA. The CDR3 coding sequence is TGTGCCAGCAGCTTAGCGCGGGGACAGCAGTCGGTTCTCTTC. Its translation: CASSLARGQQSVLF.

CDR3 sequence reads: CASSLQGGNQPQHF. CDR3 nucleotides: TGTGCCAGCAGCTTGCAGGGTGGCAATCAGCCCCAGCATTTT. The gene calls are TRBV5-4 and TRBJ1-5; TRBD1 is a possible D gene (5 bases). Trimming left V 1 base short and J 2 bases short, with 7 bases between. This CDR3 spans 14 amino acids. The V gene's germline CDR1 is SGHNT and CDR2 YYREEE (reference sequence).

This clone was counted a few times. This chain uses TRBV29-1 with TRBJ2-3; unclear D gene. Trimming pared 4 bases from V and 2 bases from J, leaving 10 bases between. Germline CDR1 is SQVTM and CDR2 is ANQGSEA. This CDR3 has 13 residues. The CDR3 DNA sequence: TGCAGCGTTGCGATAACAGCCACAGATACGCAGTATTTT. Its protein product is CSVAITATDTQYF.

This rearrangement joins TRBV25-1 to TRBJ2-7; 8 bases match TRBD1. Losses at the gene ends were 4 bases for V and 2 bases for J; bases not matched to a gene: 7. Germline-derived CDR1 and CDR2 are MGHDK and SYGVNS. The CDR3 consists of 15 residues. In DNA, the CDR3 is TGTGCCAGCAGTGCCTGGACAGGGCGCCCCTACGAGCAGTACTTC. Its protein is CASSAWTGRPYEQYF.

The V call is TRBV7-6, the J call TRBJ1-5; D not resolved. V shed 5 bases and J shed 4 bases, with 12 bases lying between them. CDR1 and CDR2 (germline): SGHVS, FNYEAQ. This CDR3 is built from 14 residues. The CDR3, as DNA: TGTGCCAGCAGCGCAGGCCCACGGAATCAGCCCCAGCATTTT. Amino acid sequence: CASSAGPRNQPQHF.

Comment on this clone: As the CDR3 is not closed by the conserved phenylalanine or tryptophan, this likely results from a read error. The limits of the CDR3 on the DNA are not certain, so only TCRdb's listed CDR3 is given. This rearrangement joins TRBV5-6 to TRBJ1-6. Looked up from germline, CDR1 is SGHDT and CDR2 is YYEEEE. The CDR3 sequence runs 11 residues, both termini included. The CDR3 region is CASSLGHRTVV.

The chain employs TRBV4-1 and TRBJ1-6, with D unclear. The germline V gene encodes CDR1 MGHRA and CDR2 YSYEKL. V lost 1 base, J lost 10 bases, and 11 bases lay in between. CDR3 size: 14 residues. In DNA form, the CDR3 reads TGCGCCAGCAGCCAAGGCTCCCTTGAATCACCCCTCCACTTT. This encodes CASSQGSLESPLHF.

The rearrangement uses TRBV27 and TRBJ1-2; D call uncertain. The CDR3 extends over 15 amino acids. Germline lookup yields CDR1 MNHEY and CDR2 SMNVEV (reference sequence). V gave up 5 bases and J gave up 4 bases, with 17 bases separating them. CDR3 DNA: TGTGCCAGCAGTAAAACCGACACTCTATCCTATGGCTACACCTTC. Translating it yields CASSKTDTLSYGYTF.

The rearrangement links TRBV4-3 to TRBJ2-7, with 7 bases that match TRBD1. Looked up from germline, CDR1 is LGHNA and CDR2 is YSLEER. Germline trimming cut 4 bases from V and 3 bases from J; bases unmatched to any gene: 6. This CDR3 has 14 amino acids. CDR3: CASSRGTVGYEQYF. For the CDR3, the DNA is TGCGCCAGCAGCCGAGGGACAGTGGGCTACGAGCAGTACTTC.

CDR3 protein: CASSMRLQETQYF. In nucleotides, the CDR3 is TGTGCCAGTAGTATGCGACTCCAAGAGACCCAGTACTTC. The genes are TRBV19 and TRBJ2-5; D not certain. In germline, CDR1 is LNHDA, CDR2 SQIVND (reference sequence). V was pared by 3 bases and J by 1 base, with 6 bases between. CDR3 length equals 13 residues.

The sample holds one count of this clone. This chain joins TRBV29-1 and TRBJ2-7; D call uncertain. Trimming cost V 5 bases and J 9 bases, with 11 bases left between them. CDR3 length: 10 residues. Germline V lookup: CDR1 SQVTM, CDR2 ANQGSEA. Here the CDR3 DNA reads TGCAGCGTTCACGATAAGGGGCAGTACTTC. Translating gives CSVHDKGQYF.

The chain uses TRBV7-9 and TRBJ1-1, with unresolved D. Per germline, CDR1 SEHNR and CDR2 FQNEAQ (reference sequence). The CDR3 length is 13 residues. The V gene lost 5 bases and the J gene lost 5 bases, with 12 bases spanning the gap. The CDR3 loop is CASSPSWRTEAFF. For the CDR3, the DNA is TGTGCCAGCAGCCCATCATGGAGGACTGAAGCTTTCTTT.

The rearrangement joins TRBV13 to TRBJ2-3, with D perhaps assigned TRBD1 or TRBD2 (6 bases each). The germline gives CDR1 PRHDT, CDR2 FYEKMQ (reference sequence). The V gene lost 5 bases and the J gene lost 9 bases, with 18 bases spanning the gap. The CDR3 length is 14 residues. The CDR3 region is CASSLPRRGTTQYF. The CDR3 nucleotides are TGTGCCAGCAGCCTACCAAGGAGGGGGACCACGCAGTATTTT.

The rearrangement joins TRBV19 to TRBJ1-5; weak D call: TRBD1 (5 bases). Germline CDR1 LNHDA, CDR2 SQIVND (reference sequence). The CDR3 length is 13 residues. V gave up 10 bases and J gave up 5 bases, with 15 bases separating them. CDR3 region: CAISVTGDQPQHF. The DNA of the CDR3 is TGTGCCATCAGTGTTACGGGGGATCAGCCCCAGCATTTT.

The J gene is TRBJ1-2, the V gene TRBV29-1; D may be TRBD1 (6 bases). CDR3 length: 13 amino acids. Germline CDR1 reads SQVTM; CDR2 reads ANQGSEA. V lost 8 bases, J lost 3 bases, and 16 bases lay in between. CDR3 in DNA: TGCAGCCTCTCCAGGGGAGGCTACTATGGCTACACCTTC. Translating gives CSLSRGGYYGYTF. The full variable domain, in which reference TRBV29-1 and TRBJ1-2 provide the parts outside the CDR3, is SAVISQKPSRDICQRGTSLTIQCQVDSQVTMMFWYRQQPGQSLTLIATANQGSEATYESGFVIDKFPISRPNLTFSTLTVSNMSPEDSSIYLCSLSRGGYYGYTFGSGTRLTVV.

The table lists this clone with a few counts. The chain uses TRBV7-3 and TRBJ2-7; a possible D gene is TRBD1 (7 bases). Germline CDR1 and CDR2: SGHTA and FQGTGA. Trimming left V 2 bases short and J 7 bases short, with 12 bases between. The CDR3 has 13 amino acids. The CDR3 nucleotides are TGTGCCAGCAGCTTAGACAGGGAGGATGAGCAGTACTTC. It specifies CASSLDREDEQYF.